The TCR beta chain under discussion was sequenced for a study of radiation and T cells in renal cell carcinoma (dated by TCRdb to about 2020). Background for the entire study: Samples came from a clinical trial, in which primary renal cell carcinomas received 15 Gy stereotactic body radiation therapy followed by nephrectomy 4 weeks later. In total, fewer than 55 samples, comprising 26 tumors and 27 peripheral blood samples, were subjected to TCR beta sequencing. Across all 50 or so samples, 4,000,000 or so unique CDR3 nucleotide sequences encoding 2.5 million to 3 million unique CDR3 amino acid sequences were identified.

From its cysteine to its phenylalanine, the CDR3 spans 16 amino acids. CDR3 DNA is the only sequence kept; it has 48 bases, read in frame from the first base. The germline V gene gives CDR1 as SGHRS and CDR2 as YFSETQ. Unmatched junction bases come to 8, with V trimmed by 3 bases and J by 0 bases. TCR beta libraries were generated from genomic DNA with the immunoSEQ kit, following the manufacturer's recommendations. To prepare the libraries, a first multiplex PCR with proprietary primers was run, followed by a second PCR that added unique barcodes, and a bead cleanup was done after each round. A positive control reaction and a negative control reaction, both provided in the kit, were run with every batch of samples. The final libraries were assessed on an Agilent 4200 TapeStation D1000 ScreenTape, pooled by volume, and quantified by qPCR. Sequencing ran on an Illumina NextSeq500 with a MidOutput 150-cycle cartridge, using 156 Read1 and 15 Index1 cycles with kit custom primers. The pooled library was loaded at around 1.1 pM with an approximately 20% PhiX control spike-in. In the source study's methods: Vendor-processed data were analyzed in R, and a clonotype was defined as all T cells sharing the same CDR3 nucleotide sequence. In the clone abundance analyses, frequencies were normalized to the 10,000 most abundant clones in each sample. Public T cell clones, which averaged fewer than five per sample, were excluded before analysis. Tumor-enriched clonotypes and baseline blood-enriched clonotypes were defined as those with an abundance difference of at least 32-fold between compartments. A beta-binomial differential abundance model was used to identify clonotypes that were expanded or contracted between blood time points. Similarity between tumor and blood repertoires was quantified using the Baroni-Urbani and Buser coefficient, and groups were compared with two-tailed Wilcoxon tests in R. TCRdb mirrors the immuneACCESS table, restricted to in-frame sequences. Some clones are absent from its copies; in checked studies, under half trace to an unresolved V gene, and the reason for the others is unknown. V, J and clone size are those of that table, while D and trimming were read from the DNA. The sample yields roughly 100,000 clones; roughly 90% were counted once. The top ten clonotypes cover over 6% of the sample.

On this clone: It lacks a known antigen. No much larger clone exists at a distance of one base, and base qualities are not known.

Broader findings and caveats from the paper: Effects of radiation dose or scheduling on the TCR repertoire could not be addressed with the single-armed trial design. Because no pretreatment tumor biopsies were available, whether clonotypes were present in the tumor at baseline could not be determined. An increase in top tumor clonotypes in blood was observed from baseline to 2 weeks post-radiation, followed by contraction by 4 weeks, which was taken to suggest transient expansion of tumor-resident clones. Dynamics of the blood repertoire were not tracked past 4 weeks after treatment.

This specimen's time point label, per the study, means: baseline pretreatment blood. In the paper's terms, the treatment or condition label means: 15 Gy SBRT to primary tumor, nephrectomy 4 weeks later. To follow tumor-enriched clonotypes, serial peripheral blood was collected from radiation-treated patients at baseline and at 2 weeks and 4 weeks after SBRT. Every patient's renal cell carcinoma showed clear cell pathology. The QIAamp DNA Blood Mini Kit (Qiagen) was used to prepare genomic DNA for TCR sequencing. Samples were included in the analyses only if all quality control checks were passed. The chain uses TRBV5-1 and TRBJ1-2, with 7 junctional bases fitting TRBD1. The sequence was obtained from a man aged 45-65 years with renal cell carcinoma. The sample consisted of blood, taken from a patient whose treatment included radiotherapy and nephrectomy. The CDR3 has the sequence CASSSRTGSTNYGYTF. The nucleotides are TGCGCCAGCAGCTCCCGGACAGGAAGTACTAACTATGGCTACACCTTC.